Below, one TCR beta chain is given with its context. Its antigen is not identified. This record comes from a study of early stage breast cancer tumors. Findings and caveats of the study: Enriched TCRB sequences shared across patients were mostly commonly generated sequences. Blood repertoires resembled normal breast more than tumor. Functional markers like CD4, CD8 and FOXP3 were missed in bulk sequencing.

V shed 4 bases and J shed 4 bases, with 10 bases lying between them. The CDR3 runs to 14 residues. Germline V CDR1 and CDR2: SNHLY, FYNNEI. TCRdb keeps only in-frame clones here, not all; method: immunoSEQ multiplex PCR. The sample yields tens of thousands of clones, around four fifths seen once. The J gene is TRBJ1-4, the V gene TRBV2; no clear D gene. This clonotype originated in a person aged 35 to 50 with breast cancer. Sequenced sample: blood. CDR3 in amino acids: CASSVGRGNEKLFF. In nucleotides, the CDR3 is TGTGCCAGCAGTGTAGGGCGGGGTAATGAAAAACTGTTTTTT.